This TCR beta chain is from a study of CD8 T cells in Susac syndrome. RNA in amounts of roughly 0.5 to 1 ug was reverse transcribed with random hexamers. Multiplex PCR with immunoSEQ amplified the TCR beta CDR3 across 54 Vbeta and 13 Jbeta. TCRdb processed the immunoSEQ multiplex PCR reads anew with MiXCR; each CDR3 protein has one entry. The sample shows 150,000 or so distinct CDR3 sequences, 95% to 96% of them seen only once. Regarding the study as a whole: The study conceded that its TCR sequencing and HLA analysis involved relatively few individuals.

The sequenced target, TCR beta, came from blood CD8+ and CD4+ T cells. Purification of the CD8+ and CD4+ T cells relied on negative isolation, and TEMRA cells underwent FACS enrichment. The CDR3 runs to 15 residues. The V end was cut by 5 bases, the J end by 4 bases, with 16 bases between. On this clonotype itself: Its antigen remains unknown.

The sample consisted of CD8+ T cells from PBMCs. The TCR comes from a human donor with multiple sclerosis. The rearrangement uses TRBV12-3 or TRBV12-4 and TRBJ2-3; D may be TRBD2 (5 bases). CDR3 sequence: CASSPPGTDADTQYF. As DNA, the CDR3 is TGTGCCAGCAGTCCTCCGGGAACAGATGCAGATACGCAGTATTTT.